The clone carrying this T cell receptor (beta chain) has a handful of counts. The germline V gene has CDR1 DFQATT and CDR2 SNEGSKA (reference sequence). The CDR3 runs 15 residues. Trimming left V 1 base short and J 4 bases short, with 16 bases between. This sample was included in a study of T-cell memory formation after mild COVID-19. A single record per CDR3 protein comes from TCRdb applying MiXCR to the 5' RACE reads. The data contain roughly 550,000 distinct CDR3 sequences, roughly 22% of them seen just once; the ten biggest clones take up roughly an eighth. The receptor was derived from an adult woman who had mild COVID-19 (a few samples of this study predate the infection). Cell type and time point are not known. The specimen sequenced was PBMCs or a T cell subset sorted from them (not recorded which). The V and J genes are TRBV20-1 and TRBJ1-1, with D perhaps TRBD1 (5 bases). The CDR3 nucleotides are TGCAGTGCTAGAGCCGGGGGGGGTAGAGTCACTGAAGCTTTCTTT. It is translated as CSARAGGGRVTEAFF.